What follows is one T cell receptor beta chain and its context. The target antigen is unknown. This sample is drawn from a study of radiation and T cells in renal cell carcinoma. Study information: Nephrectomy followed 15 Gy stereotactic body radiation by 4 weeks. Study-level findings and limits: No pretreatment tumor biopsies were available for baseline clonotypes.

Only in-frame clones appear in the TCRdb table, and some are missing; sequencing was by immunoSEQ multiplex PCR. Of approximately 140,000 clones listed, approximately 82% were seen once; the top ten hold roughly 23%. The time point denotes: baseline pretreatment blood. Regarding treatment: 15 Gy SBRT to primary tumor, nephrectomy 4 weeks later. After SBRT, blood was collected at 2 and 4 weeks, plus baseline. Looked up from germline, CDR1 is SEHNR and CDR2 is FQNEAQ (reference sequence). This CDR3 has 12 residues. J lost 10 bases, V lost 5 bases, and 6 bases had no gene match. The sequence was obtained from a woman in her 50s with renal cell carcinoma. This sample comprised blood, obtained from a patient whose treatment included radiotherapy and nephrectomy. This chain joins TRBV7-9 and TRBJ2-7, with TRBD1 matching over 9 bases. The CDR3 nucleotides are TGTGCCAGCAGCGAGCGGGACAGGGCTCAGTACTTC. This translates into CASSERDRAQYF.